The 10 T cell receptor beta chains listed next were all sequenced from one sample in a study of T cells in Graves' hyperthyroidism and ophthalmopathy. What was amplified from RNA transcripts were TCR beta CDR3 regions. An initial round of RT-PCR targeting the TCR CDR3 relied on the HTBI primer set. TCRdb called the multiplex PCR reads again in MiXCR, with one record for every CDR3 protein. The profile shows over 300,000 distinct CDR3 sequences, about 15% of them singletons. The sample taken for sequencing was blood. The receptors were sampled from an older woman with Graves' hyperthyroidism.

This clonotype showed up many times. The V gene is TRBV6-5, the J gene TRBJ1-4, with D unresolved. CDR3 length: 15 amino acids. The germline gives CDR1 MNHEY, CDR2 SVGAGI. Trimming took off 0 bases at V and 3 bases at J, with 8 bases between the two ends. The CDR3 sequence is CASSYSSDSNEKLFF. As DNA, the CDR3 is TGTGCCAGCAGTTACTCCTCGGATTCTAATGAAAAACTGTTTTTT.

Many counts were recorded for this clonotype. The chain joins TRBV10-3 to TRBJ2-1; maybe TRBD2 (6 bases). The CDR3 extends over 14 amino acids. V was cut by 6 bases and J by 8 bases, with 17 bases left in between. Per the germline V gene, CDR1 is ENHRY and CDR2 is SYGVKD. The CDR3 reads CAISGGDSLYEQFF. Here the CDR3 DNA reads TGTGCCATCAGCGGAGGGGACTCCCTGTATGAGCAGTTCTTC.

This clonotype was counted at least ten times. This chain connects TRBV10-3 to TRBJ2-7; possible D gene TRBD1, 6 bases. Germline V gives CDR1 ENHRY, CDR2 SYGVKD. The CDR3 runs 13 residues. V was shortened by 6 bases and J by 0 bases, with 9 bases between the two germline ends. For the CDR3, the DNA is TGTGCCATCAGAGACAGGAGCTCCTACGAGCAGTACTTC. This gives the protein CAIRDRSSYEQYF.

This clonotype showed up just a few times. This chain joins TRBV6-1 and TRBJ2-3; TRBD1 matches 7 bases. Trimming took 6 bases from V and 2 from J; bases not matched to a gene: 11. Germline CDR1 MNHNS, CDR2 SASEGT. The CDR3 contains 16 residues. CDR3 protein: CASSRTGTSFTDTQYF. CDR3 in DNA: TGTGCCAGCAGCCGGACAGGCACCTCTTTCACAGATACGCAGTATTTT.

This clonotype appeared many times. The rearrangement uses TRBV7-9 and TRBJ2-2; 7 bases agree with TRBD2. Germline trimming cut 0 bases from V and 0 bases from J; bases unmatched to any gene: 1. The CDR3 loop spans 16 amino acids. Germline values: CDR1 SEHNR, CDR2 FQNEAQ (reference sequence). CDR3: CASSLAGGANTGELFF. The CDR3 coding sequence is TGTGCCAGCAGCTTAGCGGGAGGGGCGAACACCGGGGAGCTGTTTTTT.

J is TRBJ2-2 and V is TRBV7-9, with 8 positions matching TRBD1. CDR3 length equals 15 residues. The trim removed 5 bases at V and 7 bases at J, leaving 9 bases unmatched. Germline CDR1 and CDR2: SEHNR and FQNEAQ (reference sequence). The CDR3 loop reads CASSLKTGDGGELFF. CDR3 DNA: TGTGCCAGCAGCCTAAAGACAGGGGACGGCGGGGAGCTGTTTTTT.

This clonotype was detected ten times or more. The genes are TRBV2 and TRBJ2-2, with 7 nucleotides matching TRBD2. The CDR3 has 13 residues. Germline CDR1 and CDR2: SNHLY and FYNNEI. The V segment lost 5 bases and the J segment 6 bases; nucleotides outside the gene matches: 3. The CDR3 nucleotides are TGTGCCAGCAGTCCGACTAGCCCCGGGGAGCTGTTTTTT. It translates to CASSPTSPGELFF.

This clonotype has at least ten counts. This sequence joins TRBV5-1 and TRBJ1-2, with D unresolved. The CDR3 has 15 residues. The V end lost 0 bases, the J end lost 6 bases, and 15 bases lay between the germline ends. Germline lookup yields CDR1 SGHRS and CDR2 YFSETQ. The CDR3 DNA follows: TGCGCCAGCAGCTTGGTCCATCTAGAAGAAGATGGCTACACCTTC. It encodes CASSLVHLEEDGYTF. Full variable domain (missing parts from reference TRBV5-1 and TRBJ1-2): KAGVTQTPRYLIKTRGQQVTLSCSPISGHRSVSWYQQTPGQGLQFLFEYFSETQRNKGNFPGRFSGRQFSNSRSEMNVSTLELGDSALYLCASSLVHLEEDGYTFGSGTRLTVV.

This clonotype was detected a few times. This chain links TRBV5-1 with TRBJ2-7, with D perhaps matching TRBD2 (5 bases). Germline lookup yields CDR1 SGHRS and CDR2 YFSETQ. The ends were cut back, 10 bases at V and 0 bases at J, with 20 bases in the middle. This CDR3 has 15 residues. Here the CDR3 reads CARSLASGSSYEQYF. As DNA, the CDR3 is TGCGCCCGCTCTTTGGCCAGCGGAAGCTCCTACGAGCAGTACTTC.

Only a few counts were recorded for this clonotype. The chain joins TRBV6-1 to TRBJ2-7, with 7 bases aligning to TRBD1. Per germline, CDR1 MNHNS and CDR2 SASEGT. With 8 bases clipped from V and 9 bases from J, the junction kept 10 bases outside the gene matches. The CDR3 has 12 residues. CDR3 in amino acids: CASAYSEGAQYF. The CDR3 DNA sequence: TGTGCCAGCGCCTACAGCGAGGGGGCGCAGTACTTC.